This entry lists 15 T cell receptor beta chains sequenced from one sample in a study of cytomegalovirus exposure and HLA in healthy donors (dated by TCRdb to 2015 to 2018). Receptors were amplified or captured by the immunoSEQ multiplex PCR assay. TCRdb retrieved this table from immuneACCESS and kept in-frame rearrangements only. Not all clones are present; in checked studies, unresolved V genes account for under half, and no reason is known for the remainder. For this sample the table gives about 110,000 clones, of which around 85% were detected only once. Around 3.1% of the sample is held by the ten biggest clonotypes. Sequenced: PBMCs. These receptors were obtained from a woman aged 18 to 35 in good health and CMV-seronegative.

This clone appeared a few times. This rearrangement joins TRBV9 to TRBJ1-3, with 7 bases fitting TRBD1. Trimming cost V 3 bases and J 3 bases; bases outside gene matches: 3. This CDR3 is built from 14 residues. Germline lookup yields CDR1 SGDLS and CDR2 YYNGEE. CDR3 residues: CASSGRGSGNTIYF. DNA of the CDR3: TGTGCCAGCAGCGGCAGGGGGAGTGGAAACACCATATATTTT.

This clone occurred a few times. The chain couples TRBV9 to TRBJ2-1; the D gene is possibly TRBD2 (5 bases). The CDR3 extends over 14 amino acids. In germline, CDR1 is SGDLS, CDR2 YYNGEE. With 3 bases removed from V and 0 bases from J, the gap between germline ends came to 7 bases. The CDR3 loop is CASSAGSSYNEQFF. In DNA, the CDR3 is TGTGCCAGCAGCGCGGGGAGCTCCTACAATGAGCAGTTCTTC. The full variable domain, with the rest looked up from reference TRBV9 and TRBJ2-1, is DSGVTQTPKHLITATGQRVTLRCSPRSGDLSVYWYQQSLDQGLQFLIQYYNGEERAKGNILERFSAQQFPDLHSELNLSSLELGDSALYFCASSAGSSYNEQFFGPGTRLTVL.

The gene calls are TRBV11-2 and TRBJ1-2; 9 bases match TRBD1. V lost 5 bases to trimming and J lost 3 bases; unmatched junction nucleotides: 7. In germline, CDR1 is SGHAT, CDR2 FQNNGV. The CDR3 runs to 15 residues. The CDR3 region has the DNA TGTGCCAGCAGCGCCCCACGGGACAGGGACTATGGCTACACCTTC. This codes for CASSAPRDRDYGYTF. Filled out from reference TRBV11-2 and TRBJ1-2, the complete variable domain reads EAGVAQSPRYKIIEKRQSVAFWCNPISGHATLYWYQQILGQGPKLLIQFQNNGVVDDSQLPKDRFSAERLKGVDSTLKIQPAKLEDSAVYLCASSAPRDRDYGYTFGSGTRLTVV.

J is TRBJ2-3 and V is TRBV5-1, with 12 nucleotides matching TRBD2. V shed 7 bases, J shed 4 bases, and the junction held 4 bases outside the gene matches. Germline CDR1 and CDR2: SGHRS and YFSETQ. CDR3 length: 14 amino acids. CDR3: CASRWTSGADTQYF. CDR3 DNA: TGCGCCAGCCGCTGGACTAGCGGGGCAGATACGCAGTATTTT.

The V call is TRBV5-8, the J call TRBJ1-5; weak D call: TRBD1 (5 bases). The CDR3 runs to 14 residues. The ends were cut back, 4 bases at V and 5 bases at J, with 13 bases in the middle. Germline V gene data show CDR1 as SGHTS and CDR2 as YDEGEE. The CDR3 DNA follows: TGTGCCAGCAGCGATAGGGGTCTGGATCAGCCCCAGCATTTT. Residues: CASSDRGLDQPQHF.

The chain carries TRBV29-1 and TRBJ1-2; D not resolved. CDR3 length equals 12 residues. Looked up from germline, CDR1 is SQVTM and CDR2 is ANQGSEA. Trimming pared 5 bases from V and 8 bases from J, leaving 15 bases between. The chain's CDR3 is CSVFSGGMGYTF. In nucleotides, the CDR3 is TGCAGCGTTTTCTCCGGCGGGATGGGCTACACCTTC.

The chain has TRBV5-6 and TRBJ1-1; D is unresolved. The CDR3 is made up of 14 amino acids. Trimming shortened V by 0 bases and J by 5 bases, and 11 bases separated the two germline ends. Germline loops: CDR1 SGHDT, CDR2 YYEEEE. Written as DNA, the CDR3 is TGTGCCAGCAGCTTGGTCAGACTAGGGACTGAAGCTTTCTTT. The encoded protein is CASSLVRLGTEAFF.

The chain links TRBV7-2 to TRBJ1-1, with D tentatively TRBD1 (6 bases). The germline V gene has CDR1 SGHTA and CDR2 FQGNSA. V lost 4 bases, J lost 0 bases, and 9 bases lay in between. The CDR3 totals 14 residues. Here the CDR3 DNA reads TGTGCCAGCAGCTCTGGACAGATGAACACTGAAGCTTTCTTT. As protein: CASSSGQMNTEAFF.

The chain joins TRBV25-1 to TRBJ1-2, with 9 bases identical to TRBD1. Unmatched junction bases numbered 6, after V lost 7 bases and J lost 3 bases. CDR1 is MGHDK and CDR2 is SYGVNS in the germline V gene. The CDR3 covers 14 residues. CDR3 protein: CASTAGQGHYGYTF. The DNA for the CDR3 is TGTGCCAGCACCGCGGGACAGGGACACTATGGCTACACCTTC.

The genes are TRBV28 and TRBJ1-1, with TRBD1 matching 7 bases. V lost 6 bases, J lost 5 bases, and 9 bases stayed unmatched. Germline V gene lookup returns CDR1 MDHEN and CDR2 SYDVKM. The CDR3 loop spans 14 amino acids. The CDR3 nucleotides are TGTGCCAGCAGCCCCCGACAGGGCGAGACTGAAGCTTTCTTT. This codes for CASSPRQGETEAFF.

The chain couples TRBV25-1 to TRBJ2-7; TRBD1 agrees at 11 bases. Germline CDR1 is MGHDK and CDR2 is SYGVNS. The CDR3 contains 16 residues. Trimming took 2 bases from V and 3 from J; bases not matched to a gene: 6. The CDR3 nucleotides are TGTGCCAGCAGTGAAGGGAGGGGACAGGGGGTCTACGAGCAGTACTTC. This translates into CASSEGRGQGVYEQYF.

The V gene is TRBV19, the J gene TRBJ1-2; a possible D gene is TRBD1 (6 bases). From germline, CDR1 is LNHDA and CDR2 SQIVND (reference sequence). Trimming stripped 6 bases from V and 8 bases from J, with 10 bases between. The CDR3 is 11 residues long. The CDR3 spells CASSPGAGYTF. CDR3 coding DNA: TGTGCCAGTAGCCCAGGGGCCGGCTACACCTTC.

The rearrangement uses TRBV30 and TRBJ1-2; no clear D gene. Germline assignment: CDR1 GTSNPN and CDR2 SVGIG (reference sequence). The CDR3 sequence is 11 residues long. The V gene lost 3 bases and the J gene lost 7 bases, with 9 bases spanning the gap. The CDR3 sequence is CAWREIVGYTF. The CDR3 nucleotides are TGTGCCTGGAGGGAGATAGTTGGCTACACCTTC.

A few counts support this clone. This chain links TRBV29-1 with TRBJ2-1; weak D call: TRBD2 (5 bases). Germline loops: CDR1 SQVTM, CDR2 ANQGSEA. Deletions cut 1 base from V and 8 bases from J, with 9 bases between. CDR3 size: 12 residues. The CDR3 reads CSVEGTSYEQFF. In nucleotides, the CDR3 is TGCAGCGTTGAAGGGACTTCGTATGAGCAGTTCTTC.

The gene calls are TRBV4-1 and TRBJ2-2; D is undetermined. V was shortened by 4 bases and J by 5 bases, with 11 bases between the two germline ends. Germline CDR1 reads MGHRA; CDR2 reads YSYEKL. CDR3 length equals 14 residues. CDR3: CASSRAIGTGELFF. In nucleotides, the CDR3 is TGCGCCAGCAGCCGGGCGATTGGAACCGGGGAGCTGTTTTTT.